This T cell receptor beta chain was profiled in a study of blood T cell repertoires in COVID-19. Across the whole study: Acute and convalescent COVID-19 specimens originated in the United States, Italy and Spain. PBMCs, B-cell-depleted T cells, or T cells were the source of the cDNA or gDNA that made up the material.

This CDR3 contains 15 residues. Germline V gives CDR1 KGHSH, CDR2 LQKENI. Unmatched junction bases numbered 9, after V lost 3 bases and J lost 10 bases. Original methodology: Amplifying reference gene primers gave estimates of nucleated cell counts. Produced via immunoSEQ multiplex PCR; TCRdb's table is partial and in-frame only. That table supplies the V and J calls and clone size; D and trimming were determined from the DNA. The table has 50,000 to 60,000 clones, 90% seen once; the top ten hold nearly 10%. This receptor was taken from a woman of 80 years or more with acute or convalescent COVID-19. This chain links TRBV18 with TRBJ1-6; TRBD1 agrees at 7 bases. Sequencing used peripheral blood. CDR3 sequence reads: CASSPGDRVGSPLHF. The DNA for the CDR3 is TGTGCCAGCTCACCTGGTGACAGGGTGGGATCACCCCTCCACTTT.